This record looks at one TCR beta chain sequence and its context. These data come from a study of blood T cell repertoires in COVID-19. V lost 0 bases and J 4 bases, leaving 16 bases between the germline ends. The CDR3 consists of 16 residues. Germline V gene lookup returns CDR1 SGHDT and CDR2 YYEEEE. The study recruited exposed participants who had met a COVID-19 case within 2 weeks before entry. Data came from immunoSEQ multiplex PCR; TCRdb stores just in-frame clones and leaves some out. The table records a few hundred thousand clones, roughly nine tenths of them present only once. V usage is TRBV5-6 and J usage is TRBJ1-1, with a tentative D call TRBD1 (6 bases). Sequencing was performed on PBMCs or T cells enriched from blood (not recorded which). The clonotype comes from a woman aged 40 to 50 who had been exposed to COVID-19. Here the CDR3 reads CASSLGPTGQVTEAFF. CDR3 in DNA: TGTGCCAGCAGCTTGGGGCCGACAGGTCAGGTCACTGAAGCTTTCTTT. The full variable domain, completed using reference TRBV5-6 and TRBJ1-1, is DAGVTQSPTHLIKTRGQQVTLRCSPKSGHDTVSWYQQALGQGPQFIFQYYEEEERQRGNFPDRFSGHQFPNYSSELNVNALLLGDSALYLCASSLGPTGQVTEAFFGQGTRLTVV.